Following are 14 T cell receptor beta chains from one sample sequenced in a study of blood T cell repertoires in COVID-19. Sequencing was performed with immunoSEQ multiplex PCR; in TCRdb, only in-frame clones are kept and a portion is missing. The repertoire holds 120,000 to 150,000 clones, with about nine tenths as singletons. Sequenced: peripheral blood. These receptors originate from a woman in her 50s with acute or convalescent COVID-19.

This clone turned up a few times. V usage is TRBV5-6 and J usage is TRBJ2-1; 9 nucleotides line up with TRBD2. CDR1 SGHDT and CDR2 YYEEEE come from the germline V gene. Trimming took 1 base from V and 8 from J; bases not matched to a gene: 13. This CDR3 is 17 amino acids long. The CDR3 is CASSLNVWREGPDEQFF. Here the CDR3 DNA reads TGTGCCAGCAGCTTGAATGTTTGGCGGGAGGGCCCAGATGAGCAGTTCTTC.

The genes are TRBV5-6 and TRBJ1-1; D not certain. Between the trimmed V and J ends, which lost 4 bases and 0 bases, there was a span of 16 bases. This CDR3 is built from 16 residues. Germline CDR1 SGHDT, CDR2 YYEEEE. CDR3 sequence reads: CASSMETGLLNTEAFF. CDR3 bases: TGTGCCAGCAGCATGGAAACTGGACTGTTGAACACTGAAGCTTTCTTT. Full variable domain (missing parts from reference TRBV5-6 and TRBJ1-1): DAGVTQSPTHLIKTRGQQVTLRCSPKSGHDTVSWYQQALGQGPQFIFQYYEEEERQRGNFPDRFSGHQFPNYSSELNVNALLLGDSALYLCASSMETGLLNTEAFFGQGTRLTVV.

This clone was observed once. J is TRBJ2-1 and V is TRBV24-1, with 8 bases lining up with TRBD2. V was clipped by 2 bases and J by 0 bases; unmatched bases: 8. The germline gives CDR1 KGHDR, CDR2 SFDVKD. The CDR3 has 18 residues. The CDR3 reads CATSDSAGTRSSYNEQFF. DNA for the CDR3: TGTGCCACCAGTGATTCGGCCGGGACTAGAAGCTCCTACAATGAGCAGTTCTTC.

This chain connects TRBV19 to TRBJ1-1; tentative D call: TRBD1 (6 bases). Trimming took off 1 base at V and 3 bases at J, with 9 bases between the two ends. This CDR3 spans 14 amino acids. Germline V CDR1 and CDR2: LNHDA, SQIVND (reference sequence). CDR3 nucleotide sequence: TGTGCCAGTAGTATAGGGACAGTACACACTGAAGCTTTCTTT. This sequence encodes CASSIGTVHTEAFF.

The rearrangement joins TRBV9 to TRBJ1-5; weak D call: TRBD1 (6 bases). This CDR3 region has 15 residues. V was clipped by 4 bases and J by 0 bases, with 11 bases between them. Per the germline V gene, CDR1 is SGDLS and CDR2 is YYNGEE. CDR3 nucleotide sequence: TGTGCCAGCAGCAGGACAGATTATAGCAATCAGCCCCAGCATTTT. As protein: CASSRTDYSNQPQHF. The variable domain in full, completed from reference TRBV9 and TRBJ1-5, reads DSGVTQTPKHLITATGQRVTLRCSPRSGDLSVYWYQQSLDQGLQFLIQYYNGEERAKGNILERFSAQQFPDLHSELNLSSLELGDSALYFCASSRTDYSNQPQHFGDGTRLSIL.

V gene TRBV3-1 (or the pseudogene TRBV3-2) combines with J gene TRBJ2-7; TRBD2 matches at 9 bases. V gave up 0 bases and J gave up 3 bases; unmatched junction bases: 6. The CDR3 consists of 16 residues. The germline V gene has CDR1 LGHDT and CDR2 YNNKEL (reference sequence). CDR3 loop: CASSQDPASGIYEQYF. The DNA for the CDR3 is TGTGCCAGCAGCCAAGATCCAGCTAGCGGGATCTACGAGCAGTACTTC.

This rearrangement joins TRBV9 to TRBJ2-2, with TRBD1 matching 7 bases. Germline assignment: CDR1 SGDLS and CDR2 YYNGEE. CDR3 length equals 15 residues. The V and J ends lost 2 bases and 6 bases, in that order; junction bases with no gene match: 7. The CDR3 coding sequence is TGTGCCAGCAGCGTCCAGACAGGGATGGCCGGGGAGCTGTTTTTT. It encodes CASSVQTGMAGELFF.

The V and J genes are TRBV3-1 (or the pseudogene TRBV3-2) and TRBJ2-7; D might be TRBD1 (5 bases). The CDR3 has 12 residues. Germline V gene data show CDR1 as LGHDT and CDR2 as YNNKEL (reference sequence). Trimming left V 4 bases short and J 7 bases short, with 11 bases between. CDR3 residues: CASSRQTLEQYF. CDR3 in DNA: TGTGCCAGCAGCCGACAGACCCTGGAGCAGTACTTC.

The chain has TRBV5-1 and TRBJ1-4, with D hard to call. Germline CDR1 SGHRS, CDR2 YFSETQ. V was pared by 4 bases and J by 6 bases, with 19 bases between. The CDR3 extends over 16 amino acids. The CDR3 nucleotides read TGCGCCAGCAGCCCCTATGACCGTTACGGGGATGAAAAACTGTTTTTT. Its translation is CASSPYDRYGDEKLFF.

The chain's CDR3 is CASSVARVSYNEQFF. The CDR3, as DNA: TGTGCCAGTAGTGTAGCCAGGGTCTCCTACAATGAGCAGTTCTTC. This chain uses TRBV19 with TRBJ2-1; TRBD1 might be the D (5 bases). The CDR3 is made up of 15 amino acids. CDR1 LNHDA and CDR2 SQIVND come from the germline V gene (reference sequence). The germline V and J ends were trimmed by 5 bases and 0 bases, with 11 bases remaining between them.

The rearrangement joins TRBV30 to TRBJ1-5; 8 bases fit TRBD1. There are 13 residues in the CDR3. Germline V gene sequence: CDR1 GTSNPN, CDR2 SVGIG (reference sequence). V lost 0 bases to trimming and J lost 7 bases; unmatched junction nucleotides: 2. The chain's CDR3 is CAWSVQGDQPQHF. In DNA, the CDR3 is TGTGCCTGGAGTGTACAGGGGGACCAGCCCCAGCATTTT.

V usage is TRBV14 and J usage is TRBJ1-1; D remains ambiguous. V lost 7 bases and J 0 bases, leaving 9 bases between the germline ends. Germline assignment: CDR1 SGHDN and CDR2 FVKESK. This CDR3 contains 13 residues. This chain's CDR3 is CASTREMNTEAFF. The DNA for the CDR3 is TGTGCCAGCACACGAGAAATGAACACTGAAGCTTTCTTT. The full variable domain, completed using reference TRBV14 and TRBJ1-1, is EAGVTQFPSHSVIEKGQTVTLRCDPISGHDNLYWYRRVMGKEIKFLLHFVKESKQDESGMPNNRFLAERTGGTYSTLKVQPAELEDSGVYFCASTREMNTEAFFGQGTRLTVV.

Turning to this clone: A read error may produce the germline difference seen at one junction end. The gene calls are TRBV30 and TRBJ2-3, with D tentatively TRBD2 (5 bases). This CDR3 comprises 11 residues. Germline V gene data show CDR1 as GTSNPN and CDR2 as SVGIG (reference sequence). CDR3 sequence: CAWTSIDTQYF. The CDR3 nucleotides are TGTGCCTGGACTAGCATAGATACGCAGTATTTT.

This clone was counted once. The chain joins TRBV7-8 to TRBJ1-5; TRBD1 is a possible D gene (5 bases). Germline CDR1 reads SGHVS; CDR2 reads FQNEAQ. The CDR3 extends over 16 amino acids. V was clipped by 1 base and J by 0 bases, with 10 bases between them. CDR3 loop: CASSLEIGGSNQPQHF. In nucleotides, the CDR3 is TGTGCCAGCAGCTTAGAGATCGGGGGTAGCAATCAGCCCCAGCATTTT.